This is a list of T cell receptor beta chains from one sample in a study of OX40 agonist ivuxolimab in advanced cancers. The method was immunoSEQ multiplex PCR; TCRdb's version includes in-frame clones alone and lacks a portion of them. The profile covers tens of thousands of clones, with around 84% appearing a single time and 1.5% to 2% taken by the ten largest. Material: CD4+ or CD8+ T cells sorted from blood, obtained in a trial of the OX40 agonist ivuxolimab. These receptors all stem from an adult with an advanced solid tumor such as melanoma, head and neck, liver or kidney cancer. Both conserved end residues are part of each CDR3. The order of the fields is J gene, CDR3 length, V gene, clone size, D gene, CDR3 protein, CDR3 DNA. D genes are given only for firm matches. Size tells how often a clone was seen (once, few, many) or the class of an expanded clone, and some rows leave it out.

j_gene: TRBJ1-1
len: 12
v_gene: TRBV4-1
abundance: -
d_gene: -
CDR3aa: CASSRVNTEAFF
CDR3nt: TGCGCCAGCAGCCGTGTGAACACTGAAGCTTTCTTT

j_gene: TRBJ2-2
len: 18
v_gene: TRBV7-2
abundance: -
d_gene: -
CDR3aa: CASSLPSKRRANTGELFF
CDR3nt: TGTGCCAGCAGCTTACCCTCCAAAAGGCGGGCCAACACCGGGGAGCTGTTTTTT

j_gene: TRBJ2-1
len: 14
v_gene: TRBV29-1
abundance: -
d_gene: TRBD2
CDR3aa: CSVEPLATSGEQFF
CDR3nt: TGCAGCGTTGAACCTTTGGCGACTAGCGGAGAGCAGTTCTTC

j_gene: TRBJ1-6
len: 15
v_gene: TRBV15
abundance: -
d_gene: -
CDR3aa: CATSRRDLYNSPLHF
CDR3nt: TGTGCCACCAGCAGACGGGACCTATATAATTCACCCCTCCACTTT

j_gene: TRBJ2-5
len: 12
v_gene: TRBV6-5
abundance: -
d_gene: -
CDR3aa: CAGGVRGETQYF
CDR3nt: TGTGCCGGCGGAGTACGGGGAGAGACCCAGTACTTC

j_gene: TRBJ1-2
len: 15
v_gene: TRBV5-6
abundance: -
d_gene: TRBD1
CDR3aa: CASSPPRGGFYGYTF
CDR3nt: TGTGCCAGCAGCCCACCCAGGGGGGGTTTCTATGGCTACACCTTC

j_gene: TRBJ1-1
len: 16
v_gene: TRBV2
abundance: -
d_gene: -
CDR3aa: CASSESIVYSNTEAFF
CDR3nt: TGTGCCAGCAGTGAATCTATTGTATATTCGAACACTGAAGCTTTCTTT

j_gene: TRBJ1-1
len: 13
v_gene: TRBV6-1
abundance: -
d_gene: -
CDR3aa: CASSKASRTEAFF
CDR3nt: TGTGCCAGCAGCAAGGCCAGTCGTACTGAAGCTTTCTTT

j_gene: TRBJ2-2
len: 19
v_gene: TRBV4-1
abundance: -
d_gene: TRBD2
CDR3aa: CASSQGGRAGGPGTGELFF
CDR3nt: TGCGCCAGCAGCCAAGGAGGAAGAGCGGGGGGGCCGGGGACCGGGGAGCTGTTTTTT

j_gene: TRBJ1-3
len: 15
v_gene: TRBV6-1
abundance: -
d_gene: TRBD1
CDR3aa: CASSPTGEAGNTIYF
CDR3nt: TGTGCCAGCAGTCCGACAGGGGAAGCTGGAAACACCATATATTTT

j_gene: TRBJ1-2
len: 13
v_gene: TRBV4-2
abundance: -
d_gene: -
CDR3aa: CASSPEGVGGYTF
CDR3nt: TGTGCCAGCAGCCCAGAGGGGGTTGGGGGCTACACCTTC

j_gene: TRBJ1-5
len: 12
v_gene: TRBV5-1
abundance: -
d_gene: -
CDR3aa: CASSYDRGPQHF
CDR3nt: TGCGCCAGCAGCTACGACCGTGGGCCCCAGCATTTT

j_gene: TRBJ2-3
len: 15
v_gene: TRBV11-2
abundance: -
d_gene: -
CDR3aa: CASSLDLGRTDTQYF
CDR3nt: TGTGCCAGCAGCTTAGATCTGGGGCGCACAGATACGCAGTATTTT

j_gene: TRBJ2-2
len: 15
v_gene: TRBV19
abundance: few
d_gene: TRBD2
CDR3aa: CASSSWGGNTGELFF
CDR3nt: TGTGCCAGTAGTAGCTGGGGGGGGAACACCGGGGAGCTGTTTTTT

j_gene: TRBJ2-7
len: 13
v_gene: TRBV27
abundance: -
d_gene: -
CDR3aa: CASGTLGVLSQYF
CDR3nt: TGTGCCAGCGGTACTCTGGGGGTGTTGTCGCAGTACTTC

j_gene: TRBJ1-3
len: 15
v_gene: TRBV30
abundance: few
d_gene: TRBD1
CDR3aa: CAWSVTGIHGNTIYF
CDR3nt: TGTGCCTGGAGTGTGACAGGGATCCACGGAAACACCATATATTTT

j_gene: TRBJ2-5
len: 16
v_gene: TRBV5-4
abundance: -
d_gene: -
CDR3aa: CASSLKTGTRQETQYF
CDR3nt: TGTGCCAGCAGCTTAAAAACAGGGACGCGCCAAGAGACCCAGTACTTC

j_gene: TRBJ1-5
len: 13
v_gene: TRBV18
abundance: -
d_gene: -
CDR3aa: CASSPTGDQPQHF
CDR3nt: TGTGCCAGCTCCCCTACGGGGGATCAGCCCCAGCATTTT

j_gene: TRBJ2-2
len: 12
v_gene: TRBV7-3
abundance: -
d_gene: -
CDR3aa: CASSRNTGELFF
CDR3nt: TGTGCCAGCAGCCGAAACACCGGGGAGCTGTTTTTT

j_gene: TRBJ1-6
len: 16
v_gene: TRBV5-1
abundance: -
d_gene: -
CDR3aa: CASSLDGNSYNSPLHF
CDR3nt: TGCGCCAGCAGCTTGGACGGGAACTCCTATAATTCACCCCTCCACTTT

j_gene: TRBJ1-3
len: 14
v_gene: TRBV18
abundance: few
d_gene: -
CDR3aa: CASSPAGTGNTIYF
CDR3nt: TGTGCCAGCTCACCCGCGGGGACTGGAAACACCATATATTTT

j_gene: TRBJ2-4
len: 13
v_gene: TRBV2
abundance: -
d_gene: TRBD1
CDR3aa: CATATGEGNIQYF
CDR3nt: TGTGCCACGGCCACAGGGGAAGGAAACATTCAGTACTTC

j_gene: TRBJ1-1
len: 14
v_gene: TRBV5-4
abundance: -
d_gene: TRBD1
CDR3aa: CASSLQGVNTEAFF
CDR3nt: TGTGCCAGCAGCTTGCAGGGGGTTAACACTGAAGCTTTCTTT

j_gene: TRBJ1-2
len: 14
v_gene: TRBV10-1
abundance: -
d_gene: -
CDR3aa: CASSPGISGGGYTF
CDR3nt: TGCGCCAGCAGCCCCGGGATTTCTGGGGGTGGCTACACCTTC

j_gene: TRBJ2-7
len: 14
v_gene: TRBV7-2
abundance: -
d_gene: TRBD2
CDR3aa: CASGPGLASYEQYF
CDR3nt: TGTGCCAGCGGTCCGGGACTAGCGTCCTACGAGCAGTACTTC

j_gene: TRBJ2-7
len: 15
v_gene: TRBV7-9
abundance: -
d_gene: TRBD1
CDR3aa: CASSIGQGGYYEQYF
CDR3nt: TGTGCCAGCAGCATAGGACAGGGCGGCTACTACGAGCAGTACTTC

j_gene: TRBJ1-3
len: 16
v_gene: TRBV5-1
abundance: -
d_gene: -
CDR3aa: CASSPGPRVSGNTIYF
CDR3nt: TGCGCCAGCAGCCCCGGCCCAAGGGTCTCTGGAAACACCATATATTTT

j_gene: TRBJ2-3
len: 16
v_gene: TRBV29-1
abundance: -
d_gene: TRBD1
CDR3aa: CSVGGTQGASTDTQYF
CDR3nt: TGCAGCGTTGGGGGGACTCAGGGGGCTAGCACAGATACGCAGTATTTT

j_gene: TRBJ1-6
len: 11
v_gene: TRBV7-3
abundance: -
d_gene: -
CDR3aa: CASSSTSPLHF
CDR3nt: TGTGCCAGCAGCTCCACTTCACCCCTCCACTTT

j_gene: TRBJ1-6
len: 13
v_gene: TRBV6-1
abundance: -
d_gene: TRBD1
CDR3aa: CASTGTADSPLHF
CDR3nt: TGTGCCAGCACCGGGACAGCTGATTCACCCCTCCACTTT

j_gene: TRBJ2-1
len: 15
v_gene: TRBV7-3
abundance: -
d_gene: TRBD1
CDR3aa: CASSMTGIYHNEQFF
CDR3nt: TGTGCCAGCAGCATGACAGGGATTTACCACAATGAGCAGTTCTTC

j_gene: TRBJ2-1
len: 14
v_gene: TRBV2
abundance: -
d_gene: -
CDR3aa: CASTGLGSVNEQFF
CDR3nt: TGTGCCAGCACGGGCCTTGGATCGGTCAATGAGCAGTTCTTC

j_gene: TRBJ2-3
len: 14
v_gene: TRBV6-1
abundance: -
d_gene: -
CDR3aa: CASSEGGHSGVQYF
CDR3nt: TGTGCCAGCAGTGAAGGGGGCCATTCGGGGGTGCAGTATTTT

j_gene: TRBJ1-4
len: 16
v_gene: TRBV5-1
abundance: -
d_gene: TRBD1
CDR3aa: CASSLESRDRGGKLFF
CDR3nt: TGCGCCAGCAGCTTGGAAAGTCGGGACAGGGGGGGAAAACTGTTTTTT

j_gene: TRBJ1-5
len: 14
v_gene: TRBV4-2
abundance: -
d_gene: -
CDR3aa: CASSQGTISQPQHF
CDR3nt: TGTGCCAGCAGCCAAGGGACCATCAGCCAGCCCCAGCATTTT

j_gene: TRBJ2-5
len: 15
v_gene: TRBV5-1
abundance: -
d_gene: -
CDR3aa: CASSGGGGVQETQYF
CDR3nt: TGCGCCAGCAGCGGGGGCGGTGGGGTCCAAGAGACCCAGTACTTC

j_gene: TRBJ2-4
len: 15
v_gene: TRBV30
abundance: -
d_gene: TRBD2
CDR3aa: CAWSVYGGGLNIQYF
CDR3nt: TGTGCCTGGAGTGTATACGGGGGGGGCCTAAACATTCAGTACTTC

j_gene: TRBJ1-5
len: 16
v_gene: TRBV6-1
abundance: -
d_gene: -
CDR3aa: CASSEFQFDSNQPQHF
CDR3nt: TGTGCCAGCAGTGAATTTCAGTTTGATAGCAATCAGCCCCAGCATTTT

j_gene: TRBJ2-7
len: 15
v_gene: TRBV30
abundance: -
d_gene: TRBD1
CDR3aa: CAWRTPGTGGYEQYF
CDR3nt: TGTGCCTGGAGGACCCCCGGGACAGGGGGCTACGAGCAGTACTTC

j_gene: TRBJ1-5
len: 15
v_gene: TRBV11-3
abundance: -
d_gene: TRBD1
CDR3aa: CASSLSQGGNQPQHF
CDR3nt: TGTGCCAGCAGCTTATCTCAGGGGGGCAATCAGCCCCAGCATTTT

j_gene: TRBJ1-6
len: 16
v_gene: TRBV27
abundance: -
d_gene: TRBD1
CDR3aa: CASGSRFGTGYSPLHF
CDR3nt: TGTGCCAGCGGTTCCCGATTCGGGACAGGTTATTCACCCCTCCACTTT

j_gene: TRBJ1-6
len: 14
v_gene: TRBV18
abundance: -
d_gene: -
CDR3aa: CASSPEGRRSPLHF
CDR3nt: TGTGCCAGCTCACCTGAGGGCAGACGTTCACCCCTCCACTTT

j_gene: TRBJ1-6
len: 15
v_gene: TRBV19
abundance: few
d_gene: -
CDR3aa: CASTQGGTLNSPLHF
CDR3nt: TGTGCCAGTACCCAAGGCGGGACACTTAATTCACCCCTCCACTTT

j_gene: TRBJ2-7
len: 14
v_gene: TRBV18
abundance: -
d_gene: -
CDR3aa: CASSADNAAYEQYF
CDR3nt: TGTGCCAGCTCAGCTGACAACGCAGCCTACGAGCAGTACTTC

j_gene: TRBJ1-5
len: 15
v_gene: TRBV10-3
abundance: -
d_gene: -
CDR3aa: CAISQNGGDNQPQHF
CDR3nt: TGTGCCATCAGCCAGAACGGGGGGGACAATCAGCCCCAGCATTTT

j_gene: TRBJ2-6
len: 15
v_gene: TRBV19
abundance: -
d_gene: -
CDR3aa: CASSIGTRGANVLTF
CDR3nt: TGTGCCAGTAGTATAGGGACCCGTGGGGCCAACGTCCTGACTTTC

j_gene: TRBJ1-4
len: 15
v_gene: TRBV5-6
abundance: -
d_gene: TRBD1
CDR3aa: CASSPRTGTLEKLFF
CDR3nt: TGTGCCAGCAGCCCAAGGACAGGCACCCTCGAAAAACTGTTTTTT

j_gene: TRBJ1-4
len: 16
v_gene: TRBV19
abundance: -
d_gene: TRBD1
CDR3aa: CASRKISGQGDEKLFF
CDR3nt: TGTGCCAGTAGGAAGATCTCTGGACAGGGAGATGAAAAACTGTTTTTT